This T cell receptor (beta chain) was sequenced in a study of molecular identifiers for immune sequencing clone quantification. Overall study results and limits: Reports indicate spiked Jurkat TCR RNA from one cell could be found among about a million naive cells. Should identical TCR molecules share a barcode, the sizes of highly expanded clones could be underestimated.

Preparation of naive CD8 libraries involved about 19,000 to 1,100,000 sorted cells and 10%, 30% or 50% RNA. This clonotype was detected many times. Its antigen is as yet unknown. TCR libraries were built in bulk with a published protocol and specific TCR primers. TCRdb re-called the PCR reads with MiXCR, one entry per CDR3 protein. Here the sample spans around 480,000 distinct CDR3 sequences, 20% to 25% being singletons. This TCR was sampled from a human donor in good health. Some libraries in this study had Jurkat cell RNA spiked in. The source material was naive CD8+ T cells from blood, with Jurkat cell RNA spiked in. Documented subset: FACS-sorted CD8+CD4-CCR7+CD45RA+ naive T cells.

For the CDR3, the DNA is TGTGCCAGTGGGGGGCCCTACGAGCAGTACTTC. Amino acids: CASGGPYEQYF. The chain couples TRBV28 to TRBJ2-7; D is possibly TRBD1 or TRBD2 (6 bases each). CDR1 is MDHEN and CDR2 is SYDVKM in the germline V gene. The CDR3 covers 11 residues. The V end was cut by 9 bases, the J end by 2 bases, with 8 bases between. Combining the CDR3 with reference TRBV28 and TRBJ2-7 gives the whole variable domain DVKVTQSSRYLVKRTGEKVFLECVQDMDHENMFWYRQDPGLGLRLIYFSYDVKMKEKGDIPEGYSVSREKKERFSLILESASTNQTSMYLCASGGPYEQYFGPGTRLTVT.